The next 19 T cell receptor beta chains were all read from a single sample in a study of CD8 T cells in Susac syndrome. With random hexamers, reverse transcription was performed on about 0.5 to 1 ug of RNA. Via MiXCR, TCRdb re-called the immunoSEQ multiplex PCR reads, giving one row per CDR3 protein. This table holds 100,000 to 150,000 distinct CDR3 sequences, around 94% found once. Sequencing used CD8+ T cells from PBMCs. The receptor source for this set is a human donor with Susac syndrome.

This chain uses TRBV15 with TRBJ2-1; 7 bases align to TRBD1. This CDR3 region has 17 residues. Trimming took 0 bases from V and 5 from J; bases not matched to a gene: 10. Germline assignment: CDR1 LNHNV and CDR2 YYDKDF (reference sequence). CDR3 region: CATSRDLRDRADNEQFF. CDR3 sequence (DNA): TGTGCCACCAGCAGAGATCTTAGAGACAGGGCTGACAATGAGCAGTTCTTC.

J is TRBJ1-1 and V is TRBV29-1; D unresolved. With 5 bases removed from V and 6 bases from J, the gap between germline ends came to 10 bases. The germline V gene encodes CDR1 SQVTM and CDR2 ANQGSEA. CDR3 length equals 11 residues. CDR3 protein: CSVFTGPEAFF. The CDR3 nucleotides read TGCAGCGTTTTCACCGGCCCTGAAGCTTTCTTT.

This chain joins TRBV6-2 or TRBV6-3 and TRBJ1-2; D remains unclear. This CDR3 is built from 12 residues. Germline V gene sequence: CDR1 MNHEY, CDR2 SVGEGT. V gave up 3 bases and J gave up 7 bases, with 9 bases separating them. The CDR3 DNA sequence: TGTGCCAGCAGTTATGATGGACTTGGCTACACCTTC. Amino acid sequence: CASSYDGLGYTF.

The rearrangement joins TRBV15 to TRBJ2-7; possibly TRBD2 for D (7 bases). V lost 4 bases, J lost 5 bases, and 21 bases lay in between. Germline V lookup: CDR1 LNHNV, CDR2 YYDKDF (reference sequence). This CDR3 comprises 16 residues. This CDR3 reads CATSIHTGGAIDEQYF. Written as DNA, the CDR3 is TGTGCCACCAGCATACACACGGGGGGCGCGATCGACGAGCAGTACTTC.

The chain carries TRBV6-1 and TRBJ2-3; the D is unclear. The V gene lost 1 base and the J gene lost 3 bases, with 11 bases spanning the gap. Germline CDR1 MNHNS, CDR2 SASEGT. The length of the CDR3 is 15 residues. For the CDR3, the DNA is TGTGCCAGCAGTGAAGTCTCGGGTTCAACAGATACGCAGTATTTT. This gives the protein CASSEVSGSTDTQYF.

The chain has TRBV14 and TRBJ2-1, with TRBD2 identical over 7 bases. The CDR3 loop spans 16 amino acids. Germline loops: CDR1 SGHDN, CDR2 FVKESK. The trim removed 5 bases at V and 4 bases at J, leaving 11 bases unmatched. The CDR3, as DNA: TGTGCCAGCAGCAGCCTCGCGGGAGTCGGTTACAATGAGCAGTTCTTC. Translating gives CASSSLAGVGYNEQFF. The whole variable domain, filled in from reference TRBV14 and TRBJ2-1, reads EAGVTQFPSHSVIEKGQTVTLRCDPISGHDNLYWYRRVMGKEIKFLLHFVKESKQDESGMPNNRFLAERTGGTYSTLKVQPAELEDSGVYFCASSSLAGVGYNEQFFGPGTRLTVL.

The gene calls are TRBV24-1 and TRBJ2-3; weak D call: TRBD2 (6 bases). Germline V gives CDR1 KGHDR, CDR2 SFDVKD. The CDR3 loop spans 16 amino acids. Trimming took off 4 bases at V and 2 bases at J, with 15 bases between the two ends. As DNA, the CDR3 is TGTGCCACCAGTGACCCGGGGGACCCCCACACAGATACGCAGTATTTT. It specifies CATSDPGDPHTDTQYF.

The table lists this clonotype with a count of one. The chain joins TRBV6-2 or TRBV6-3 to TRBJ1-5; 7 nucleotides match TRBD1. The germline gives CDR1 MNHEY, CDR2 SVGEGT. After removal of 2 bases from V and 6 bases from J, the junction contained 4 bases not matched to a gene. The length of the CDR3 is 14 residues. The chain's CDR3 is CASSYGQEVQPQHF. As DNA, the CDR3 is TGTGCCAGCAGTTACGGACAGGAGGTTCAGCCCCAGCATTTT.

This chain joins TRBV4-2 and TRBJ1-4; D remains unclear. Trimming cost V 0 bases and J 0 bases, with 11 bases left between them. This CDR3 comprises 17 residues. The germline V gene encodes CDR1 LGHNA and CDR2 YNFKEQ. CDR3 region: CASSQEGSVATNEKLFF. CDR3 bases: TGTGCCAGCAGCCAAGAGGGGTCAGTTGCAACTAATGAAAAACTGTTTTTT.

This chain connects TRBV6-5 to TRBJ2-2; D not resolved. The germline CDR1 and CDR2 sequences are MNHEY and SVGAGI. This CDR3 has 13 amino acids. V dropped 0 bases and J dropped 8 bases, with 7 bases sitting between them. In nucleotides, the CDR3 is TGTGCCAGCAGTTACTCGATCAGTGGGGAGCTGTTTTTT. Encoded protein: CASSYSISGELFF.

The gene calls are TRBV20-1 and TRBJ1-1, with TRBD1 matching over 8 bases. Per the germline V gene, CDR1 is DFQATT and CDR2 is SNEGSKA (reference sequence). The trim removed 5 bases at V and 3 bases at J, leaving 8 bases unmatched. The CDR3 has 14 amino acids. CDR3 in DNA: TGCAGTGCTGGTTCCGACAGGGGAGACACTGAAGCTTTCTTT. Translated, it gives CSAGSDRGDTEAFF.

The CDR3 nucleotides read TGTGCCTGGTCAGGGGAGGGGAGTACTCTGGGCACTGAAGCTTTCTTT. Encoded protein: CAWSGEGSTLGTEAFF. This rearrangement joins TRBV30 to TRBJ1-1, with a tentative D call TRBD1 (6 bases). Trimming took off 5 bases at V and 4 bases at J, with 23 bases between the two ends. Germline CDR1 reads GTSNPN; CDR2 reads SVGIG (reference sequence). This CDR3 spans 16 amino acids.

J is TRBJ2-5 and V is TRBV30; 13 bases align to TRBD2. CDR1 and CDR2 (germline): GTSNPN, SVGIG (reference sequence). The V and J ends lost 7 bases and 4 bases, in that order; junction bases with no gene match: 12. The CDR3 has 16 amino acids. The CDR3, as DNA: TGTGCCTCAACTAGCGGGGGGGCCGCGGTGGTAGAGACCCAGTACTTC. This codes for CASTSGGAAVVETQYF.

This rearrangement joins TRBV7-2 to TRBJ1-2; the D gene is possibly TRBD1 (5 bases). This CDR3 is built from 14 residues. Trimming took off 8 bases at V and 4 bases at J, with 17 bases between the two ends. CDR1 is SGHTA, CDR2 FQGNSA, per germline. CDR3 residues: CASGTQGLSYGYTF. For the CDR3, the DNA is TGTGCCAGCGGAACTCAGGGACTCAGCTATGGCTACACCTTC.

The V and J genes are TRBV6-4 and TRBJ2-3; D not certain. Trimming took 2 bases from V and 2 from J, leaving 5 bases between them. The CDR3 runs 13 residues. Germline assignment: CDR1 MRHNA and CDR2 SNTAGT. The CDR3 loop is CASSDQATDTQYF. The CDR3 DNA reads as TGTGCCAGCAGTGACCAGGCCACAGATACGCAGTATTTT.

V and J are TRBV15 and TRBJ2-5; 13 nucleotides align to TRBD2. The length of the CDR3 is 17 residues. From germline, CDR1 is LNHNV and CDR2 YYDKDF (reference sequence). V lost 3 bases to trimming and J lost 1 base; unmatched junction nucleotides: 5. CDR3 in DNA: TGTGCCACCAGCAGCCCTAGGACTAGCGGGGGCCAAGAGACCCAGTACTTC. Translation gives CATSSPRTSGGQETQYF.

The gene calls are TRBV30 and TRBJ2-7; no firm D call. Trimming removed 0 bases at V and 3 bases at J, with 6 bases between. Germline V CDR1 and CDR2: GTSNPN, SVGIG (reference sequence). The CDR3 totals 12 residues. The CDR3 protein is CAWSVSGYEQYF. The DNA of the CDR3 is TGTGCCTGGAGTGTGTCCGGCTACGAGCAGTACTTC. The variable domain in full, completed from reference TRBV30 and TRBJ2-7, reads SQTIHQWPATLVQPVGSPLSLECTVEGTSNPNLYWYRQAAGRGLQLLFYSVGIGQISSEVPQNLSASRPQDRQFILSSKKLLLSDSGFYLCAWSVSGYEQYFGPGTRLTVT.

The J gene is TRBJ2-7, the V gene TRBV20-1; TRBD2 is a possible D gene (6 bases). Germline values: CDR1 DFQATT, CDR2 SNEGSKA (reference sequence). The V gene lost 0 bases and the J gene lost 2 bases, with 14 bases spanning the gap. This CDR3 has 15 residues. CDR3 DNA sequence: TGCAGTGCTAGAGATCTAACGGGAGAGGCCTACGAGCAGTACTTC. Translated: CSARDLTGEAYEQYF.

The J gene is TRBJ2-5, the V gene TRBV29-1; no definite D call. CDR1 is SQVTM and CDR2 is ANQGSEA in the germline V gene. Trimming removed 2 bases at V and 2 bases at J, with 12 bases between. CDR3 size: 14 residues. The CDR3, as DNA: TGCAGCGTTGAAAGGGCCGTACGACAAGAGACCCAGTACTTC. Protein: CSVERAVRQETQYF.